The 2 T cell receptor beta chains listed next were all sequenced from one sample in a study of OX40 agonist ivuxolimab in advanced cancers. Libraries were prepared by immunoSEQ multiplex PCR; TCRdb keeps only in-frame clonotypes and omits some of them. Of about 79,000 clones in the sample, about 85% are singletons; the top ten hold 3% to 4.5%. The input for sequencing was CD4+ or CD8+ T cells sorted from blood, taken in a trial of the OX40 agonist ivuxolimab. These receptors all stem from an adult with an advanced solid tumor such as melanoma, head and neck, liver or kidney cancer.

The chain combines TRBV5-1 with TRBJ1-2, with 10 nucleotides matching TRBD1. V shed 5 bases and J 6 bases; nucleotides not matched to a gene: 4. The CDR3 length is 13 residues. Germline CDR1 reads SGHRS; CDR2 reads YFSETQ. In DNA, the CDR3 is TGCGCCAGCAGTGGGACAGGGGAGGATGGCTACACCTTC. Translating it yields CASSGTGEDGYTF.

CDR3 bases: TGTGCCAGCGCGGGAGGGGGGCCCTACAATGAGCAGTTCTTC. It is translated as CASAGGGPYNEQFF. The chain has TRBV19 and TRBJ2-1, with 9 bases that match TRBD2. With V trimmed by 9 bases and J by 2 bases, 5 bases remained unmatched. This CDR3 is 14 amino acids long. Germline CDR1 LNHDA, CDR2 SQIVND (reference sequence).